These 17 T cell receptor beta chains came from one sample sequenced in a study of blood T cell repertoires in COVID-19. The data were produced by immunoSEQ multiplex PCR, yet TCRdb's version contains in-frame clones alone and is incomplete. The profile shows approximately 280,000 clones, 70% to 90% of them singletons. Sequences were obtained from peripheral blood. All receptors come from a man aged 50 to 60 with active or convalescent COVID-19.

J is TRBJ2-5 and V is TRBV18, with D unclear. The V gene's germline CDR1 is KGHSH and CDR2 LQKENI. This CDR3 contains 13 residues. Trimming removed 4 bases at V and 5 bases at J, with 11 bases between. The CDR3 nucleotides are TGTGCCAGCTCACTTAACTTGCGGGAGACCCAGTACTTC. Translation: CASSLNLRETQYF.

V gene TRBV5-4 combines with J gene TRBJ2-4; D remains ambiguous. The germline V gene has CDR1 SGHNT and CDR2 YYREEE (reference sequence). The CDR3 covers 12 residues. Trimming shortened V by 3 bases and J by 8 bases, and 9 bases separated the two germline ends. CDR3 nucleotides: TGTGCCAGCAGCTGGAACCGGGACATTCAGTACTTC. This gives the protein CASSWNRDIQYF. The full variable domain, its missing parts supplied by reference TRBV5-4 and TRBJ2-4, is ETGVTQSPTHLIKTRGQQVTLRCSSQSGHNTVSWYQQALGQGPQFIFQYYREEENGRGNFPPRFSGLQFPNYSSELNVNALELDDSALYLCASSWNRDIQYFGAGTRLSVL.

In the case of this clone: This same CDR3 is encoded by further DNA sequences in the sample. CDR3: CASSLAGRTKQETQYF. The CDR3 bases are TGCGCCAGCAGCTTGGCGGGGAGGACAAAACAAGAGACCCAGTACTTC. This sequence joins TRBV5-1 and TRBJ2-5, with D perhaps TRBD2 (6 bases). The CDR3 is made up of 16 amino acids. Germline V gives CDR1 SGHRS, CDR2 YFSETQ. V was pared by 0 bases and J by 2 bases, with 14 bases between.

This chain links TRBV2 with TRBJ2-1, with 9 bases matching TRBD1. This CDR3 has 16 residues. J was trimmed by 12 bases and V by 0 bases; bases with no gene match: 12. CDR1 and CDR2 from the germline V gene are SNHLY and FYNNEI. CDR3 amino acids: CASSEANRGPSSPQFF. The CDR3 nucleotides are TGTGCCAGCAGTGAAGCGAACAGGGGGCCGTCGTCCCCGCAGTTCTTC. The whole variable domain, remainder taken from reference TRBV2 and TRBJ2-1, is EPEVTQTPSHQVTQMGQEVILRCVPISNHLYFYWYRQILGQKVEFLVSFYNNEISEKSEIFDDQFSVERPDGSNFTLKIRSTKLEDSAMYFCASSEANRGPSSPQFFGPGTRLTVL.

The rearrangement joins TRBV7-6 to TRBJ1-1; 12 bases are a match to TRBD1. The length of the CDR3 is 15 residues. CDR1 and CDR2 (germline): SGHVS, FNYEAQ. Germline trimming cut 5 bases from V and 11 bases from J; bases unmatched to any gene: 12. The CDR3 sequence is CASSQGQGARFVAFF. The CDR3 coding sequence is TGTGCCAGCAGCCAGGGACAGGGGGCGCGATTTGTGGCTTTCTTT. Combining the CDR3 with reference TRBV7-6 and TRBJ1-1 gives the whole variable domain GAGVSQSPRYKVTKRGQDVALRCDPISGHVSLYWYRQALGQGPEFLTYFNYEAQQDKSGLPNDRFSAERPEGSISTLTIQRTEQRDSAMYRCASSQGQGARFVAFFGQGTRLTVV.

This chain uses TRBV6-5 with TRBJ2-1, with D perhaps TRBD2 (6 bases). CDR1 and CDR2 (germline): MNHEY, SVGAGI. There are 14 residues in the CDR3. Deletions cut 5 bases from V and 1 base from J, with 9 bases between. CDR3 nucleotides: TGTGCCAGCAGTATGGGGACTTCCTACAATGAGCAGTTCTTC. The encoded protein is CASSMGTSYNEQFF.

This clone was seen once. This chain links TRBV4-1 with TRBJ1-3, with D possibly TRBD1 on 5 matching bases. CDR1 is MGHRA and CDR2 is YSYEKL in the germline V gene. CDR3 length: 16 residues. The V end lost 3 bases, the J end lost 0 bases, and 12 bases lay between the germline ends. The CDR3 protein is CASSHSRGSSGNTIYF. The DNA of the CDR3 is TGCGCCAGCAGCCACAGTAGGGGCTCCTCTGGAAACACCATATATTTT.

This chain connects TRBV5-1 to TRBJ1-2; D remains unclear. Trimming pared 0 bases from V and 6 bases from J, leaving 18 bases between. Germline V gene lookup returns CDR1 SGHRS and CDR2 YFSETQ. This CDR3 region has 16 residues. The CDR3 loop reads CASSLGAVVGGNGYTF. DNA of the CDR3: TGCGCCAGCAGCTTGGGGGCAGTGGTCGGAGGAAATGGCTACACCTTC.

The chain couples TRBV15 to TRBJ1-4, with a tentative D call TRBD1 (5 bases). The germline V and J ends were trimmed by 1 base and 4 bases, with 16 bases remaining between them. From germline, CDR1 is LNHNV and CDR2 YYDKDF (reference sequence). The CDR3 covers 17 residues. The chain's CDR3 is CATSRVLWGGVNEKLFF. The CDR3, as DNA: TGTGCCACCAGCAGAGTTCTTTGGGGAGGGGTTAATGAAAAACTGTTTTTT.

The CDR3 DNA follows: TGTGCCAGCAGCCCGCGGATAACGGGAGGGGTAGGCGGGGAGCTGTTTTTT. Protein sequence: CASSPRITGGVGGELFF. V and J are TRBV4-2 and TRBJ2-2; 8 bases fit TRBD2. The germline gives CDR1 LGHNA, CDR2 YNFKEQ. The length of the CDR3 is 17 residues. V lost 4 bases to trimming and J lost 7 bases; unmatched junction nucleotides: 14.

This clone showed up just once. The V gene is TRBV28, the J gene TRBJ1-6; 8 nucleotides match TRBD1. V trimming: 7 bases; J trimming: 8 bases; junction bases outside the gene matches: 10. This CDR3 is 15 amino acids long. Germline V lookup: CDR1 MDHEN, CDR2 SYDVKM. The CDR3 here is CASNGQGASDSPLHF. The CDR3 coding sequence is TGTGCCAGCAACGGGCAGGGGGCTTCGGATTCACCCCTCCACTTT.

In this sample, this clone turned up once. The gene calls are TRBV9 and TRBJ2-3; 9 bases line up with TRBD1. The CDR3 sequence is 18 residues long. Germline V gene data show CDR1 as SGDLS and CDR2 as YYNGEE. J was trimmed by 0 bases and V by 2 bases; bases with no gene match: 10. The CDR3 DNA reads as TGTGCCAGCAGCGTTACCCCGGGACAGGGCTCAAGCACAGATACGCAGTATTTT. This encodes CASSVTPGQGSSTDTQYF.

This rearrangement joins TRBV30 to TRBJ1-2, with a tentative D call TRBD1 (6 bases). Germline CDR1 and CDR2: GTSNPN and SVGIG (reference sequence). V was cut by 0 bases and J by 4 bases, with 9 bases left in between. This CDR3 has 13 amino acids. CDR3 sequence reads: CAWSVQGPYGYTF. In DNA, the CDR3 is TGTGCCTGGAGTGTACAGGGCCCCTATGGCTACACCTTC.

The sample holds one count of this clone. The chain carries TRBV3-1 (or the pseudogene TRBV3-2) and TRBJ1-1; TRBD1 might be the D (5 bases). Germline V gives CDR1 LGHDT, CDR2 YNNKEL (reference sequence). Trimming removed 3 bases from V and 4 bases from J, with 9 bases in between. The CDR3 has 13 amino acids. As DNA, the CDR3 is TGTGCCAGCAGCCAGCAGGGTTTCACTGAAGCTTTCTTT. Amino acid sequence: CASSQQGFTEAFF.

This clone appeared once. V usage is TRBV3-1 (or the pseudogene TRBV3-2) and J usage is TRBJ2-7; no clear D. The germline gives CDR1 LGHDT, CDR2 YNNKEL (reference sequence). V was pared by 1 base and J by 0 bases, with 10 bases between. This CDR3 has 15 amino acids. In DNA form, the CDR3 reads TGTGCCAGCAGCCAAGCCCCCCTGAGCTCCTACGAGCAGTACTTC. It codes for CASSQAPLSSYEQYF.

A word on this clone: This sample also contains other DNA sequences that code for the same CDR3. The chain recombines TRBV19 with TRBJ2-6, with D hard to call. V lost 1 base and J 1 base, leaving 5 bases between the germline ends. This CDR3 region has 15 residues. The germline V gene has CDR1 LNHDA and CDR2 SQIVND (reference sequence). CDR3 nucleotides: TGTGCCAGTAGTATAGGACTTTCTGGGGCCAACGTCCTGACTTTC. Its translation: CASSIGLSGANVLTF.

The chain employs TRBV28 and TRBJ1-1; D may be TRBD1 (6 bases). Germline V lookup: CDR1 MDHEN, CDR2 SYDVKM. The CDR3 is 13 residues long. V lost 8 bases, J lost 4 bases, and 14 bases lay in between. The CDR3 DNA is TGTGCCAGCGCCCCTGCAGGGGCCACTGAAGCTTTCTTT. Translation gives CASAPAGATEAFF.